This TCR beta chain was documented in a study of blood T cell repertoires in COVID-19. The method was immunoSEQ multiplex PCR; TCRdb's version includes in-frame clones alone and lacks a portion of them. The sample records tens of thousands of clones, more than 70% being singletons. The sequencing sample was made of peripheral blood. The TCR originated in a man aged 55 to 70 with active COVID-19.

The CDR3 coding sequence is TGTGCCAGCAGCACAAACTCAAAAAGACTAGCCCAACTTTACTACAATGAGCAGTTCTTC. This sequence encodes CASSTNSKRLAQLYYNEQFF. The chain carries TRBV21-1 and TRBJ2-1; the D call of TRBD2 is as the table states it, not checked on the DNA. TRBV21-1 is noted as a pseudogene. The CDR3 is 20 amino acids.